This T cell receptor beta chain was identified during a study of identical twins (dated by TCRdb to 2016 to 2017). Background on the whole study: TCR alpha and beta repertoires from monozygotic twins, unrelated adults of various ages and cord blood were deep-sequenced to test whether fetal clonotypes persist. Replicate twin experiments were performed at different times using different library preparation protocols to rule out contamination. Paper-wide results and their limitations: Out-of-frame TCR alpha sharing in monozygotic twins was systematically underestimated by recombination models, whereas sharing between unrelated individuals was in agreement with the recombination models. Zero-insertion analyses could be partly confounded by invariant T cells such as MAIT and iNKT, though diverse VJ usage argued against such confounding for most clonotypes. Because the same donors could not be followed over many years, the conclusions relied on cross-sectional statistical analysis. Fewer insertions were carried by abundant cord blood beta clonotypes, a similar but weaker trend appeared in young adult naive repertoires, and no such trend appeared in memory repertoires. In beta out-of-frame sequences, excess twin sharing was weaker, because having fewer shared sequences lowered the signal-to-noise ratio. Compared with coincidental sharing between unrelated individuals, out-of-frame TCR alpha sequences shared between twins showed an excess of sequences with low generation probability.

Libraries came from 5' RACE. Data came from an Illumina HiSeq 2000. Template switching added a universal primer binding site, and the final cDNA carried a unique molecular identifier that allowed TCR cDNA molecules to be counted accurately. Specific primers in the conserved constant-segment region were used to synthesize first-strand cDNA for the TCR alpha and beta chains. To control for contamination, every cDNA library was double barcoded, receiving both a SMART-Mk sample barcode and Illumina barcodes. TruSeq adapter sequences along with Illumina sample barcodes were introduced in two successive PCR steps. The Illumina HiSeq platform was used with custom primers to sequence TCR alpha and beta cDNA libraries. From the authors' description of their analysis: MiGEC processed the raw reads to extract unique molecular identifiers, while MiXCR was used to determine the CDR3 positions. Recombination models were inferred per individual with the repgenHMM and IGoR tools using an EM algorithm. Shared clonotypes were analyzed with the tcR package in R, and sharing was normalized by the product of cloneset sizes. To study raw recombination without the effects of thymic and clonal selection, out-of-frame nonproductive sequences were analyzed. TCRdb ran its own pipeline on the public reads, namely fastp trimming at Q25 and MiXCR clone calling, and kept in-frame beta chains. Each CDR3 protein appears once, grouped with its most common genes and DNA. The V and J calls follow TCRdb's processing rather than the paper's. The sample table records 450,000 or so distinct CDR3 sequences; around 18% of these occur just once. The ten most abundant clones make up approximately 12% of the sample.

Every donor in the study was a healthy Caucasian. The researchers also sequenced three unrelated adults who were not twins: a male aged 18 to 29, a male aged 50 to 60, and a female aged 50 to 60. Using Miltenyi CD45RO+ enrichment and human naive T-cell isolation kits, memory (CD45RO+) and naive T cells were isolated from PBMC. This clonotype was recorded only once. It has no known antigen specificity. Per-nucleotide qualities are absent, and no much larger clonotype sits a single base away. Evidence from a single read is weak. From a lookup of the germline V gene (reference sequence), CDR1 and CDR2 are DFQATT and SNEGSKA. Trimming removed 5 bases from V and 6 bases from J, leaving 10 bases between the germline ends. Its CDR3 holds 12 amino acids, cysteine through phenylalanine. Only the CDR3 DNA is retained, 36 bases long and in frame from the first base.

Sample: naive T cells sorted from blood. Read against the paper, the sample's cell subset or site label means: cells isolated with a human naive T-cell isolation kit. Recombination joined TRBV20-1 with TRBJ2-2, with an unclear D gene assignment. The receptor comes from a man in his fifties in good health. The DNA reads TGCAGTGCTCGGACCCTTCCCGGGGAGCTGTTTTTT. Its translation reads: CSARTLPGELFF.